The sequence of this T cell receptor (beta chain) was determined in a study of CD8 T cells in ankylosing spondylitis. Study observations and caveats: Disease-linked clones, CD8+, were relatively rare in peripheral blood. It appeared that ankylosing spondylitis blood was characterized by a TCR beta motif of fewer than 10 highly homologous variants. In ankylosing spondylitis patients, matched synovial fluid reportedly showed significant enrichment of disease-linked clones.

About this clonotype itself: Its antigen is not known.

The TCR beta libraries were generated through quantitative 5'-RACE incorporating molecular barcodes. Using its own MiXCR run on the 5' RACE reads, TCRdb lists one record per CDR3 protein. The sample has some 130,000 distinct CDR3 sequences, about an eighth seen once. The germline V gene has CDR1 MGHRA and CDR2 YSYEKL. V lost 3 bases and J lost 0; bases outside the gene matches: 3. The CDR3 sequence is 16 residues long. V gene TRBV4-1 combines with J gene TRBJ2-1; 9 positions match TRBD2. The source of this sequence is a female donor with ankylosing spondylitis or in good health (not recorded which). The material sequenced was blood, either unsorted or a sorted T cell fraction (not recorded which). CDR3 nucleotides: TGCGCCAGCAGCCACGGCGGGAGGGGCTCCTACAATGAGCAGTTCTTC. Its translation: CASSHGGRGSYNEQFF.